The rows below give T cell receptor beta chains drawn from one sample of a study of shared clonotypes between healthy human individuals. Only in-frame clones appear in the TCRdb table, and some are missing; sequencing was by immunoSEQ multiplex PCR. The sample carries 500,000 to 550,000 clones, 90% to 96% recorded once. The sequenced sample consisted of naive CD4+ T cells sorted from blood. These receptors were taken from a woman aged 30 to 39 in good health. Each CDR3 is given with its conserved first and last residue. D genes are given only for firm matches. Expanded clones get a size class; other rows say once, few or many, or leave the size out.

j_call | clone_size | d_call | v_call | cdr3_aa | cdr3_nt
TRBJ2-2 | NA | NA | TRBV6-4 | CASSEVAGYTGELFF | TGTGCCAGCAGTGAAGTCGCAGGGTACACCGGGGAGCTGTTTTTT
TRBJ2-7 | NA | NA | TRBV6-1 | CASSGYGQSIYEQYF | TGTGCCAGCAGTGGTTACGGACAGTCCATCTACGAGCAGTACTTC
TRBJ2-7 | NA | NA | TRBV15 | CATSRKRDTLDYEQYF | TGTGCCACCAGCAGAAAACGGGACACCCTGGACTACGAGCAGTACTTC
TRBJ2-2 | NA | NA | TRBV7-7 | CASTARANTGELFF | TGTGCCAGCACCGCGAGGGCTAACACCGGGGAGCTGTTTTTT
TRBJ2-1 | NA | NA | TRBV6-1 | CASSVGNPPYNEQFF | TGTGCCAGCAGCGTAGGCAATCCCCCCTACAATGAGCAGTTCTTC
TRBJ1-4 | NA | NA | TRBV27 | CASSLGQTTNEKLFF | TGTGCCAGCAGTTTAGGCCAAACAACTAATGAAAAACTGTTTTTT
TRBJ1-5 | NA | NA | TRBV2 | CASTDRVNQPQHF | TGTGCCAGCACGGACAGAGTGAATCAGCCCCAGCATTTT
TRBJ1-2 | once | NA | TRBV18 | CASSMWEGDGYTF | TGTGCCAGCTCCATGTGGGAGGGCGACGGCTACACCTTC
TRBJ2-5 | NA | TRBD2 | TRBV29-1 | CSVDSGRETQYF | TGCAGCGTTGATAGCGGGAGGGAGACCCAGTACTTC
TRBJ1-1 | NA | NA | TRBV5-5 | CASSFTGEANTEAFF | TGTGCCAGCAGCTTTACCGGAGAGGCGAACACTGAAGCTTTCTTT
TRBJ2-1 | NA | NA | TRBV28 | CASSSSFLSYNEQFF | TGTGCCAGCAGTTCTAGCTTCCTCTCCTACAATGAGCAGTTCTTC
TRBJ1-2 | once | TRBD1 | TRBV29-1 | CSGDGTVPYGYTF | TGCAGCGGAGACGGGACAGTTCCCTATGGCTACACCTTC
TRBJ2-3 | once | TRBD2 | TRBV5-4 | CASSEGLAGVLDTQYF | TGTGCCAGCAGCGAGGGACTAGCGGGAGTGCTTGATACGCAGTATTTT
TRBJ1-6 | once | NA | TRBV6-5 | CASSWTGRGSPLHF | TGTGCCAGCAGTTGGACCGGGCGGGGCTCACCCCTCCACTTT
TRBJ1-2 | NA | NA | TRBV4-1 | CASSQGGTPNYGYTF | TGCGCCAGCAGCCAAGGAGGAACACCTAACTATGGCTACACCTTC
TRBJ2-5 | once | NA | TRBV7-2 | CASSLGGRLAARRKTQYF | TGTGCCAGCAGCTTAGGGGGGCGTCTTGCAGCCCGGAGAAAGACCCAGTACTTC
TRBJ1-5 | NA | NA | TRBV6-6 | CASSVLSQPQHF | TGTGCCAGCAGTGTCCTTTCCCAGCCCCAGCATTTT
TRBJ2-7 | NA | TRBD1 | TRBV7-7 | CASSQGTGNSYEQYF | TGTGCCAGCAGCCAAGGGACAGGGAACTCCTACGAGCAGTACTTC
TRBJ1-2 | NA | TRBD1 | TRBV27 | CASSLDGQGARKGYTF | TGTGCCAGCAGTTTGGACGGGCAGGGGGCGAGGAAGGGCTACACCTTC
TRBJ2-7 | once | NA | TRBV7-6 | CASSPEFPSYEQYF | TGTGCCAGCAGCCCGGAGTTTCCTTCCTACGAGCAGTACTTC
TRBJ2-3 | NA | NA | TRBV19 | CASSIGLALTTDTQYF | TGTGCCAGTAGTATAGGGCTAGCACTGACAACAGATACGCAGTATTTT
TRBJ1-1 | once | NA | TRBV19 | CASSPRGDTEAFF | TGTGCCAGTAGTCCCAGGGGTGACACTGAAGCTTTCTTT
TRBJ2-5 | NA | TRBD2 | TRBV5-1 | CASSYGRRREGQETQYF | TGCGCCAGCAGCTACGGCCGTCGGCGGGAGGGCCAGGAGACCCAGTACTTC
TRBJ1-2 | NA | NA | TRBV28 | CASSLTAGYGYTF | TGTGCCAGCAGTCTTACAGCGGGCTATGGCTACACCTTC
TRBJ2-1 | NA | TRBD2 | TRBV11-2 | CASSLGYWTSGSSEQFF | TGTGCCAGCAGCTTAGGTTATTGGACTAGCGGGAGTAGTGAGCAGTTCTTC
TRBJ1-2 | NA | NA | TRBV6-5 | CASSSQGNYGYTF | TGTGCCAGCAGTTCGCAGGGGAACTATGGCTACACCTTC
TRBJ2-7 | NA | TRBD2 | TRBV4-2 | CASSQEGSGSHEQYF | TGTGCCAGCAGCCAAGAAGGTAGCGGGAGTCACGAGCAGTACTTC
TRBJ2-1 | NA | TRBD1 | TRBV19 | CASSILPGQGNSEQFF | TGTGCCAGTAGTATCTTGCCGGGACAGGGGAATTCGGAGCAGTTCTTC
TRBJ2-3 | NA | TRBD2 | TRBV28 | CASSLRTLAGHTDTQYF | TGTGCCAGCAGCCTCCGAACGCTAGCGGGCCACACAGATACGCAGTATTTT
TRBJ2-1 | NA | NA | TRBV28 | CASSPQSGFPNEQFF | TGTGCCAGCAGTCCCCAAAGCGGTTTCCCCAATGAGCAGTTCTTC
TRBJ2-3 | NA | NA | TRBV5-4 | CASSFGNSGPTDTQYF | TGTGCCAGCAGCTTTGGTAACAGCGGGCCCACAGATACGCAGTATTTT
TRBJ1-5 | NA | NA | TRBV7-9 | CASSLLDQPQHF | TGTGCCAGCAGCTTGTTGGATCAGCCCCAGCATTTT
TRBJ2-3 | NA | NA | TRBV2 | CASSEAGDSHSTDTQYF | TGTGCCAGCAGTGAAGCTGGCGACAGCCATAGCACAGATACGCAGTATTTT
TRBJ1-3 | NA | TRBD1 | TRBV5-1 | CASSSNRGLSGNTIYF | TGCGCCAGCAGCTCAAACAGGGGGCTGAGTGGAAACACCATATATTTT
TRBJ2-4 | once | NA | TRBV7-9 | CASSLGYGGLAKNIQYF | TGTGCCAGCAGCTTGGGTTATGGGGGTCTAGCCAAAAACATTCAGTACTTC
TRBJ1-1 | few | NA | TRBV6-5 | CASSSRAEAFF | TGTGCCAGCAGCTCACGGGCTGAAGCTTTCTTT
TRBJ1-3 | NA | NA | TRBV28 | CASSLTGFGNTIYF | TGTGCCAGCAGTTTGACAGGTTTCGGAAACACCATATATTTT
TRBJ2-7 | NA | NA | TRBV19 | CASSPRRYYEQYF | TGTGCCAGTAGTCCGCGCAGATACTACGAGCAGTACTTC
TRBJ2-7 | NA | TRBD1 | TRBV27 | CASSPNRGYEQYF | TGTGCCAGCAGCCCTAACAGGGGCTACGAGCAGTACTTC
TRBJ2-1 | once | TRBD2 | TRBV4-1 | CASSQGSGTSSYNEQFF | TGCGCCAGCAGCCAGGGTAGCGGGACGAGCTCCTACAATGAGCAGTTCTTC
TRBJ2-7 | NA | NA | TRBV5-1 | CASSFGADVREQYF | TGCGCCAGCAGCTTTGGTGCGGACGTCCGCGAGCAGTACTTC
TRBJ1-2 | NA | NA | TRBV4-1 | CASSQDRVQSYGYTF | TGCGCCAGCAGCCAAGACAGGGTTCAGAGCTATGGCTACACCTTC
TRBJ1-5 | NA | TRBD1 | TRBV19 | CASSMVTGVNQPQHF | TGTGCCAGTAGTATGGTCACAGGGGTAAATCAGCCCCAGCATTTT
TRBJ2-7 | NA | NA | TRBV7-2 | CASSPRGTWVQYF | TGTGCCAGCAGTCCTAGGGGCACATGGGTTCAGTACTTC
TRBJ1-5 | NA | TRBD1 | TRBV28 | CASSLVQGNQPQHF | TGTGCCAGCAGTTTGGTACAGGGGAATCAGCCCCAGCATTTT
TRBJ2-3 | NA | NA | TRBV27 | CASSTDHSDTQYF | TGTGCCAGCAGTACGGACCATTCAGATACGCAGTATTTT
TRBJ1-4 | NA | NA | TRBV28 | CASSSFSGVGEKLFF | TGTGCCAGCAGTTCCTTTTCAGGGGTGGGCGAAAAACTGTTTTTT
TRBJ2-3 | NA | NA | TRBV29-1 | CSAEGGGSTDTQYF | TGCAGCGCTGAGGGAGGGGGTAGCACAGATACGCAGTATTTT
TRBJ2-7 | NA | NA | TRBV27 | CASSLGGLALTYEQYF | TGTGCCAGCAGTTTAGGTGGGCTAGCGCTAACCTACGAGCAGTACTTC
TRBJ2-6 | NA | TRBD1 | TRBV28 | CASSLPVGDRGDSGANVLTF | TGTGCCAGCAGTTTGCCGGTCGGGGACAGGGGCGACTCTGGGGCCAACGTCCTGACTTTC
TRBJ1-3 | NA | NA | TRBV4-2 | CASSQEEVGNTIYF | TGTGCCAGCAGCCAAGAAGAGGTTGGAAACACCATATATTTT
TRBJ2-7 | once | NA | TRBV28 | CASSLLSGNTYEQYF | TGTGCCAGCAGTTTACTCAGCGGAAATACCTACGAGCAGTACTTC
TRBJ2-7 | once | TRBD2 | TRBV6-5 | CASSYPGGALYEQYF | TGTGCCAGCAGTTACCCCGGGGGGGCCCTTTACGAGCAGTACTTC
TRBJ2-7 | NA | NA | TRBV28 | CASSPWADPAYEQYF | TGTGCCAGCAGTCCATGGGCCGACCCGGCCTACGAGCAGTACTTC
TRBJ2-7 | once | TRBD2 | TRBV5-1 | CASSFGTSGTQGEQYF | TGCGCCAGCAGCTTCGGAACTAGCGGGACGCAGGGCGAGCAGTACTTC